These T cell receptor beta chains were read from a single sample in a study of T cells in Graves' hyperthyroidism and ophthalmopathy. TCRdb ran MiXCR on the multiplex PCR reads and lists one entry per CDR3 protein. The table shows some 550,000 distinct CDR3 sequences, with about 20% occurring only once. The sequenced material came from blood. These receptors all stem from a man younger than 35 with Graves' hyperthyroidism. Each CDR3 is given with its conserved first and last residue. D genes are given only for firm matches. Expanded clones get a size class; other rows say once, few or many, or leave the size out.

>14|TRBJ1-2|NA|many|TRBV28
TGTGCCAGCAGCTTCAGGGGAGCTAACTATGGCTACACCTTC
CASSFRGANYGYTF
>15|TRBJ2-2|TRBD2|many|TRBV12-3/TRBV12-4
TGTGCCAGCATATCTAGCGGGAGGAACACCGGGGAGCTGTTTTTT
CASISSGRNTGELFF
>15|TRBJ2-3|TRBD1|NA|TRBV12-3/TRBV12-4
TGTGCCAGCAGTTTAGCGGGACAGGGGACAGATACGCAGTATTTT
CASSLAGQGTDTQYF
>13|TRBJ1-1|TRBD1|NA|TRBV11-2
TGTGCCAGCAGATCAGGGGGATTAGCTGAAGCTTTCTTT
CASRSGGLAEAFF
>14|TRBJ1-1|NA|many|TRBV18
TGTGCCAGTAGTCCCCTCAGGGGGAACACTGAAGCTTTCTTT
CASSPLRGNTEAFF
>16|TRBJ2-5|TRBD1|many|TRBV6-5
TGTGCCAGCAGTTTTGAAATGGGGACAGGGGGCGAGACCCAGTACTTC
CASSFEMGTGGETQYF
>13|TRBJ2-4|NA|few|TRBV11-1
TGTGCCAGCAGCTCGTGGCGAGAAAACATTAAGTACTTC
CASSSWRENIKYF
>16|TRBJ1-6|NA|many|TRBV6-1
TGTGCCAGCAGTGCGACGGCGGACTCCTATAATTCACCCCTCCACTTT
CASSATADSYNSPLHF
>15|TRBJ2-5|TRBD2|many|TRBV20-1
TGCAGTGCTCTAATACTAGCGGGGGCTCAAGAGACCCAGTACTTC
CSALILAGAQETQYF
>15|TRBJ1-5|NA|NA|TRBV6-4
TGTGCCAGCAGTGTTCGGACGGCTACTCATCAGCCCCAGCATTTT
CASSVRTATHQPQHF
>13|TRBJ2-7|NA|NA|TRBV13
TGTGCCAGCAGCTTGGGGGATTCCTACGAGCAGTGCTTC
CASSLGDSYEQCF
>12|TRBJ2-7|TRBD1|many|TRBV15
TGTGCCACCTCCGGGACAGGGGTCGAGCAGTACTTC
CATSGTGVEQYF
>16|TRBJ1-2|NA|many|TRBV6-5
TGTGCCAGCAGTTACTCGGGGGACATTCCTAACTATGGCTACACCTTC
CASSYSGDIPNYGYTF
>11|TRBJ1-1|NA|many|TRBV12-3/TRBV12-4
TGTGCCAGCGGCCCCAACACTGAAGCTTTCTTT
CASGPNTEAFF
>14|TRBJ1-3|NA|NA|TRBV18
TGTGCCAGCTCACCAGGGACACTCGGAAACACCATATATTTT
CASSPGTLGNTIYF
>12|TRBJ2-7|TRBD1|many|TRBV29-1
TGCAGCGTCCTAGGACAGGCATACGAGCAGTACTTC
CSVLGQAYEQYF
>15|TRBJ2-5|TRBD2|many|TRBV7-2
TGTGCCAGCAGCTTAGTAGCGGGGGGCGCTGGGGCCCAGTACTTC
CASSLVAGGAGAQYF
>17|TRBJ2-6|NA|many|TRBV15
TGTGCCACCAGCCCCACGGGTGAGGGGTCTGGGGCCAACGTCCTGACTTTC
CATSPTGEGSGANVLTF
>13|TRBJ2-2|TRBD2|few|TRBV29-1
TGCAGCGTAGCGGGGGGCCCCGGCGGGGAGCTGTTTTTT
CSVAGGPGGELFF
>18|TRBJ2-5|TRBD2|many|TRBV12-3/TRBV12-4
TGTGCCAGCAGTCCCTTACTAGCGGGGGGCCCTCCAGGGGAGACCCAGTACTTC
CASSPLLAGGPPGETQYF
>12|TRBJ1-2|NA|many|TRBV29-1
TGCAGCGGGAAGGAAGCTAACTATGGCTACACCTTC
CSGKEANYGYTF
>13|TRBJ2-5|TRBD2|NA|TRBV6-1
TGTGCCACCCTAGCGGGGGGTCAAGAGACCCAGTACTTC
CATLAGGQETQYF
>16|TRBJ1-2|NA|NA|TRBV28
TGTGCCAGCAGACCCGGGCTGGACAAAGCTAACTATGGCTACACCTTC
CASRPGLDKANYGYTF
>11|TRBJ2-7|NA|NA|TRBV10-3
TGTGCCATCAGTTCCGGGAACGAGCAGTACTTC
CAISSGNEQYF
>14|TRBJ1-5|NA|NA|TRBV6-2/TRBV6-3
TGTGCCAGCAGTTACTCGAAGAGCAATCAGCCCCAGCATTTT
CASSYSKSNQPQHF
>12|TRBJ1-1|NA|NA|TRBV20-1
TGCAGTGCATTCGTCCAGAACACTGAAGCTTTCTTT
CSAFVQNTEAFF
>14|TRBJ1-1|NA|NA|TRBV6-2/TRBV6-3
TGTGCCTGCAGCGACGGGAACATGAACACTGAAGCTTTCTTT
CACSDGNMNTEAFF
>14|TRBJ2-2|NA|many|TRBV28
TGTGCCAGCAGCCTTAGGGGGATTGCCGGGGAGCTGTTTTTT
CASSLRGIAGELFF
>14|TRBJ2-7|TRBD2|many|TRBV30
TGTGCCTGGAGTAGGGCGGGGGGCTACTACGAGCAGTACTTC
CAWSRAGGYYEQYF
>14|TRBJ1-1|NA|many|TRBV5-1
TGCGCCAGCAGTCTACGGGACGTAGGCGATGGAGCTTTCTTT
CASSLRDVGDGAFF
>15|TRBJ1-1|NA|many|TRBV12-3/TRBV12-4
TGTGCCAGCAGTTCCCTCGGGGCGGTTAACACTGAAGCTTTCTTT
CASSSLGAVNTEAFF
>15|TRBJ2-7|TRBD1|many|TRBV12-3/TRBV12-4
TGTGCCAGCAGTCCAGTCAGGGGGCCCACGGTCGAGCAGTACTTC
CASSPVRGPTVEQYF
>13|TRBJ1-1|NA|many|TRBV2
TGTGCCAGCACGAGGGGGGCGGGCACTGAAGCTTTCTTT
CASTRGAGTEAFF
>15|TRBJ2-5|TRBD2|many|TRBV12-3/TRBV12-4
TGTGCCAGCAGTTTAAGGGCGGGGGGGCCAGAGACCCAGTACTTC
CASSLRAGGPETQYF
>12|TRBJ1-2|NA|many|TRBV12-3/TRBV12-4
TGTGCCAGCAGCCCCGGGAAGATGATGTACACCTTC
CASSPGKMMYTF
>15|TRBJ2-7|NA|many|TRBV20-1
TGCAGTGCACTGGACAGCCCCTACGGGAAACACGAGCAGTACTTC
CSALDSPYGKHEQYF
>16|TRBJ2-5|TRBD2|NA|TRBV11-2
TGTGCCAGCAGCTTAGGGGGCGGGGGGCACCAAGAGGCCCAGGACTTC
CASSLGGGGHQEAQDF
>17|TRBJ1-1|NA|many|TRBV13
TGTGCCAGCAGCTTAGGCCTAGGGTTGGACCGGAGTACTGAAGCTTTCTTT
CASSLGLGLDRSTEAFF
>14|TRBJ1-2|TRBD1|NA|TRBV5-1
TGCGCCAGCAGCGGGGGACAGGGGAACTATGGCTACACCTTC
CASSGGQGNYGYTF
>17|TRBJ2-2|TRBD1|few|TRBV4-1
TGCGCCAGCAGCCCGGGACAGGGCATAGTCGGGACCGGGGAGCTGTTTTTT
CASSPGQGIVGTGELFF
>15|TRBJ1-1|NA|many|TRBV2
TGTGCCAGCAGTGAGCTAGGGCACCCGAACACTGAAGCTTTCTTT
CASSELGHPNTEAFF
>15|TRBJ2-2|TRBD1|few|TRBV11-2
TGTGCCAGCAGCTTAGGACAGGGGTACACCGGGGAGCTGTTTTTT
CASSLGQGYTGELFF
>15|TRBJ2-2|NA|NA|TRBV6-5
TGTGCCAGCAGCATAGGTTTCGTCAACACCGGGGAGCTGTTTTTT
CASSIGFVNTGELFF
>14|TRBJ1-3|NA|many|TRBV2
TGTGCCAGCAGTAGACAGTCCTCTGGAAACACCATATATTTT
CASSRQSSGNTIYF
>16|TRBJ1-2|NA|many|TRBV28
TGTGCCTCCAAGAGGCCGGGGCATCTAGGAGGCTATGGCTACACCTTC
CASKRPGHLGGYGYTF
>20|TRBJ2-5|TRBD2|NA|TRBV28
TGTGCCAGCAGCAGTATCTTACTAGCGGGAGTTCCTACCCTTCAAGAGACCAAGTACTTC
CASSSILLAGVPTLQETKYF
>12|TRBJ2-5|NA|NA|TRBV6-1
TGTGCCAGCGGGGGGGCTCGGGAGACCCAGTACTTC
CASGGARETQYF
>12|TRBJ1-5|NA|many|TRBV6-5
TGTGCCAGCAGTATTTGGTCGTCGCCCCAGCATTTT
CASSIWSSPQHF
>14|TRBJ1-3|NA|few|TRBV3-1
TGTGCCAGCAGCCAAGATTGGAGGGGAAACACCATATATTTT
CASSQDWRGNTIYF
>16|TRBJ2-5|TRBD2|few|TRBV19
TGTGCCAGTAGACTAACGGGACTAACGTTTGGGGAGACCCAGTACTTC
CASRLTGLTFGETQYF
>16|TRBJ1-5|NA|many|TRBV28
TGTGCCAGCAGTTTATTGTCCGGGGGAGGCAATCAGCCCCAGCATTTT
CASSLLSGGGNQPQHF
>14|TRBJ1-1|NA|many|TRBV12-3/TRBV12-4
TGTGCCAGCAGTCCCCACAGGTTCTACACTGAAGCTTTCTTT
CASSPHRFYTEAFF
>13|TRBJ1-1|NA|many|TRBV13
TGTGCCAGCAGCCAGGGACGGAGCACTGAAGCTTTCTTT
CASSQGRSTEAFF
>15|TRBJ1-5|TRBD1|many|TRBV6-1
TGTGCCAGCAGTCGCCCAAGACAGGGAGATCAGCCCCAGCATTTT
CASSRPRQGDQPQHF
>17|TRBJ2-2|TRBD2|NA|TRBV19
TGTGCCAGTAGCAGTGACCTAGCGGGGCAGAACACCGGGGAGCTGTTTTTT
CASSSDLAGQNTGELFF
>16|TRBJ2-2|NA|NA|TRBV27
TGTGCCAGCAGTTTTTCAGGTTTTACGAACACCGGGGAGCTGTTTTTT
CASSFSGFTNTGELFF
>15|TRBJ1-1|TRBD1|NA|TRBV9
TGTGCCAGCAGCGCCTCCGGGACAGGGGGCCCTGAAGCTTTCTTT
CASSASGTGGPEAFF
>14|TRBJ2-2|TRBD1|many|TRBV6-2/TRBV6-3
TGTGCCAGCGACTGGACAGGGGGCAACGGGGAGCTGTTTTTT
CASDWTGGNGELFF
>15|TRBJ1-1|TRBD1|NA|TRBV20-1
TGCAGTGCTAGAGATCAACGGCAGGGGGCATCTGAAGCTTTCTTT
CSARDQRQGASEAFF